This T cell receptor beta chain was found in a study of low-dose radiotherapy and immunotherapy resistance in tumors. For the study at large: Cyclophosphamide went in intravenously at 200 mg/m2 every two weeks, one day before radiation and immunotherapy.

This CDR3 is 12 amino acids long. CDR1 PRHDT and CDR2 FYEKMQ come from the germline V gene (reference sequence). The ends were cut back, 6 bases at V and 3 bases at J, with 9 bases in the middle. Time point: before trial treatment. Eligible patients had advanced solid tumors lacking tumor-infiltrating lymphocytes. TRAV- and TRBV-specific primers were used for first-strand cDNA, which covered alpha and beta chains. Amplification of TCRs used a constant-region primer and V-primer adapter for approximately 18 PCR cycles. Isolated mRNA underwent amplification via in vitro transcription. TCRdb reprocessed the reads with MiXCR, giving one entry per CDR3 protein. The repertoire holds tens of thousands of distinct CDR3 sequences, with 15% to 20% as singletons. This clonotype was observed many times.

Sequenced here: PBMCs, sampled before treatment. V is TRBV13 and J is TRBJ2-7; D is unclear. The sequence was obtained from a male donor with prostate cancer. CDR3 residues: CASSLTGYEQYF. The CDR3 DNA sequence: TGTGCCAGCAGTCTTACGGGCTACGAGCAGTACTTC.